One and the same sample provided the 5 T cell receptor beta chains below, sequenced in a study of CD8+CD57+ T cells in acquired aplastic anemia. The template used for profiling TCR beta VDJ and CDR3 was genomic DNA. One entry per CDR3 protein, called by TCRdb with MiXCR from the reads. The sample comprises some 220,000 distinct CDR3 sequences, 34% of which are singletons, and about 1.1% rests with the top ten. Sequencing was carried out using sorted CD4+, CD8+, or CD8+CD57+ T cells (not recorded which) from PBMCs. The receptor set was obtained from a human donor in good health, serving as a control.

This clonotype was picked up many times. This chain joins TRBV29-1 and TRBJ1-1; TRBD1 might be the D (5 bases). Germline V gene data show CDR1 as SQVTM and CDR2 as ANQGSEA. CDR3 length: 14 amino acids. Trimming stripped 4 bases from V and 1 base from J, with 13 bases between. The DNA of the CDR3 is TGCAGCGTTGCGTCAACGCAGGGGAACACTGAAGCTTTCTTT. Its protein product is CSVASTQGNTEAFF.

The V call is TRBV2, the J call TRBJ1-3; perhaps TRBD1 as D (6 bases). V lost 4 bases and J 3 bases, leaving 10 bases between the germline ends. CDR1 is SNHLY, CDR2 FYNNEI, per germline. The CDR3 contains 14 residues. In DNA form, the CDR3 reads TGTGCCAGCAGTGCGATACAGGGTGGAAACACCATATATTTT. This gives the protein CASSAIQGGNTIYF. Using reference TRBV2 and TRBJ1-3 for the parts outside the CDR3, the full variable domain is EPEVTQTPSHQVTQMGQEVILRCVPISNHLYFYWYRQILGQKVEFLVSFYNNEISEKSEIFDDQFSVERPDGSNFTLKIRSTKLEDSAMYFCASSAIQGGNTIYFGEGSWLTVV.

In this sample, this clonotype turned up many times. In DNA form, the CDR3 reads TGTGCCAGCAGCCATGTGGGGGCTCGGGGGAACACTGAAGCTTTCTTT. As protein: CASSHVGARGNTEAFF. V is TRBV7-8 and J is TRBJ1-1; a possible D gene is TRBD1 (6 bases). Per germline, CDR1 SGHVS and CDR2 FQNEAQ. V was clipped by 5 bases and J by 1 base, with 17 bases between them. This CDR3 comprises 16 residues.

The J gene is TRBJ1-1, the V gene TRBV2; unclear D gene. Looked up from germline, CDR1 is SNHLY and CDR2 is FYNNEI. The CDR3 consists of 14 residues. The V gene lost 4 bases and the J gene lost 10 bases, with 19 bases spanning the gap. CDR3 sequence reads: CASSGSLAGSRAFF. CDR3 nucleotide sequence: TGTGCCAGCAGTGGGTCGCTAGCGGGGTCGAGAGCTTTCTTT.

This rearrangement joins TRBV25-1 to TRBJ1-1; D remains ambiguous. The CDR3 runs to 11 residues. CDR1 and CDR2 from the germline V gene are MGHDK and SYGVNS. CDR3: CASGRALKLFF. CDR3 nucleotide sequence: TGTGCTAGCGGAAGGGCACTGAAGCTTTTCTTT.